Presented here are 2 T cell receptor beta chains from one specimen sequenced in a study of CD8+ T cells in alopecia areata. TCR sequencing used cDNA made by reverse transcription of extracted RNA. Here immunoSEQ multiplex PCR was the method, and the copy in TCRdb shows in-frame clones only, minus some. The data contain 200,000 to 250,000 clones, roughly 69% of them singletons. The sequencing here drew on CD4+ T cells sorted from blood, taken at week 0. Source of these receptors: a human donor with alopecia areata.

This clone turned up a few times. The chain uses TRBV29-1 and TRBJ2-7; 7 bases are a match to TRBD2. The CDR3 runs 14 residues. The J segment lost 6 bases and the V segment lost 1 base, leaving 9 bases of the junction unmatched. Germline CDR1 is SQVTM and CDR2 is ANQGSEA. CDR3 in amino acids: CSVEAGGIGSEQYF. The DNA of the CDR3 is TGCAGCGTTGAAGCCGGGGGGATTGGAAGCGAGCAGTACTTC.

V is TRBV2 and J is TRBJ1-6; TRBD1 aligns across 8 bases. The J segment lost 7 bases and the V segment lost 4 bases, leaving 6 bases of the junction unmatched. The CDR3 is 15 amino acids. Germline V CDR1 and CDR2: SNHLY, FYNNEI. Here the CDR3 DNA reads TGTGCCAGCAGTGCAGACAGGGGTGAAAATTCACCCCTCCACTTT. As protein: CASSADRGENSPLHF.